This T cell receptor (beta chain) appears in the sequencing data of a study of STAT5B mutations in CD4+ large granular lymphocyte leukemia. Overall study results and limits: TRBV06-family usage was enriched in top patient clones (8/27) versus controls (2/35).

The CDR3 covers 12 residues. In regard to this clone: Its antigen is still unknown.

Data came from immunoSEQ multiplex PCR; TCRdb stores just in-frame clones and leaves some out. The repertoire includes about 34,000 clones, over 60% of them detected once, and less than 2.5% sits in the top ten. The gene calls are TRBV12-1 and TRBJ1-1; TRBD1 was called by the table and not checked on the DNA. TRBV12-1 is recorded as a pseudogene. Sequencing was performed on CD4+ T cells from blood buffy coats. The receptor comes from a human donor in good health. CDR3 protein: CASSSPTGVAFF. Written as DNA, the CDR3 is TGTGCCAGCAGCTCCCCGACAGGGGTCGCTTTCTTT.